This TCR beta chain was profiled in a study of identical twins. General study results and limits: In drawing conclusions, the study used cross-sectional statistical analysis and did not follow the same donors. Insertion counts were lower in abundant cord blood beta clonotypes, a trend that memory repertoires did not show.

Only healthy Caucasians were included as donors. After template switching added a universal primer site, the resulting cDNA carried unique molecular identifiers. TCRdb called the 5' RACE reads again in MiXCR, with one record for every CDR3 protein. The repertoire consists of roughly 490,000 distinct CDR3 sequences, with 14% occurring once and the leading ten covering 0.95% to 1%. Of note for this clonotype: Its target is not known.

CDR3 size: 14 residues. Germline V gene sequence: CDR1 SQVTM, CDR2 ANQGSEA. Trimming removed 2 bases from V and 2 bases from J; junction bases left unmatched: 4. The data also belong to a second study, concerning yellow fever vaccine responses in identical twins.

The V gene is TRBV29-1, the J gene TRBJ2-7, with 9 bases fitting TRBD2. Sequencing was done on a sample of CD4+ T cells sorted from blood. This clonotype was obtained from a woman younger than 30 in good health. The chain's CDR3 is CSVEQRGAPYEQYF. The CDR3 coding sequence is TGCAGCGTTGAACAGCGGGGGGCGCCCTACGAGCAGTACTTC.